The 6 T cell receptor beta chains below were found in one sample sequenced in a study of siplizumab effects on memory and regulatory T cells. Only in-frame clones appear in the TCRdb table, and some are missing; sequencing was by immunoSEQ multiplex PCR. The profile shows more than 90,000 clones, roughly 94% of them singletons. The sequencing sample was made of non-Treg CD4+ T cells sorted from blood. These receptors were obtained from a human donor in good health.

The V gene is TRBV5-1, the J gene TRBJ1-2; D is undetermined. The CDR3 is 15 residues long. Germline V CDR1 and CDR2: SGHRS, YFSETQ. V lost 0 bases to trimming and J lost 2 bases, with 11 bases between them. CDR3 residues: CASSLEFGPNYGYTF. The CDR3 nucleotides read TGCGCCAGCAGCTTGGAGTTTGGGCCGAACTATGGCTACACCTTC.

This chain uses TRBV5-1 with TRBJ2-1; D remains unclear. CDR3 length: 15 amino acids. Trimming left V 6 bases short and J 0 bases short, with 13 bases between. Germline V gene lookup returns CDR1 SGHRS and CDR2 YFSETQ. This CDR3 reads CASNPQLGSYNEQFF. In nucleotides, the CDR3 is TGCGCCAGCAACCCGCAATTAGGCTCCTACAATGAGCAGTTCTTC.

The V gene is TRBV9, the J gene TRBJ2-1, with D uncertain. The germline gives CDR1 SGDLS, CDR2 YYNGEE. The CDR3 runs 14 residues. V was cut by 3 bases and J by 0 bases, with 7 bases left in between. The CDR3 loop is CASSGGYSYNEQFF. CDR3 sequence (DNA): TGTGCCAGCAGCGGTGGTTACTCCTACAATGAGCAGTTCTTC.

This chain connects TRBV4-1 to TRBJ1-1, with D uncertain. The V end lost 1 base, the J end lost 1 base, and 10 bases lay between the germline ends. Germline V lookup: CDR1 MGHRA, CDR2 YSYEKL. The CDR3 consists of 15 residues. The CDR3 DNA is TGCGCCAGCAGCCAAGTGTCGACACCGAACACTGAAGCTTTCTTT. It encodes CASSQVSTPNTEAFF.

This clone was seen a few times. This chain links TRBV4-2 with TRBJ2-5; TRBD2 aligns across 12 bases. The germline V gene encodes CDR1 LGHNA and CDR2 YNFKEQ. This CDR3 contains 19 residues. The V gene end was trimmed by 4 bases and the J gene end by 2 bases; junction bases not matched to a gene: 14. The CDR3 reads CASSRSGTTGTSGQETQYF. Here the CDR3 DNA reads TGTGCCAGCAGCCGTAGCGGGACGACGGGGACTAGCGGGCAAGAGACCCAGTACTTC.

The chain joins TRBV28 to TRBJ1-2; no reliable D call. The CDR3 extends over 13 amino acids. The V end lost 5 bases, the J end lost 2 bases, and 9 bases lay between the germline ends. Germline-derived CDR1 and CDR2 are MDHEN and SYDVKM. The CDR3 coding sequence is TGTGCCAGCAGTCCTCCCGGGAACTATGGCTACACCTTC. As protein: CASSPPGNYGYTF.